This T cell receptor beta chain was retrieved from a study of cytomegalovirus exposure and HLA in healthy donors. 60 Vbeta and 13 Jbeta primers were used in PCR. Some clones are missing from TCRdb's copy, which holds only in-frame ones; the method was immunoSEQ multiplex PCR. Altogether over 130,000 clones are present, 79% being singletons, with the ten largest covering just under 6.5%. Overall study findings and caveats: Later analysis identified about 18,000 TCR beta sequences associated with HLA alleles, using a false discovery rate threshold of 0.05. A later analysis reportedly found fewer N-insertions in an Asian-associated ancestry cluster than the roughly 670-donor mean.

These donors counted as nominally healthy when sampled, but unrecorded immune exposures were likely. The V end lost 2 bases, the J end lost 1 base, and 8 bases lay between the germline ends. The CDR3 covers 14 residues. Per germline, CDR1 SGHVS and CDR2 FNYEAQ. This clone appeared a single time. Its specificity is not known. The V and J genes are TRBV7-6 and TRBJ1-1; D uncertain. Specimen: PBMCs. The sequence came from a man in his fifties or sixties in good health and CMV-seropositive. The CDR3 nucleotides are TGTGCCAGCAGCTTATCACGGGGGAACACTGAAGCTTTCTTT. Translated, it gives CASSLSRGNTEAFF.